This T cell receptor (beta chain) was identified during a study of T cell responses to AZD1222 COVID-19 vaccine. General study findings and limits: An increase in Spike-specific TCR breadth and depth was observed after two AZD1222 doses. Females outnumbered males among donors, who were mostly white British; clonal diversity was possibly underestimated.

CDR1 is LNHDA and CDR2 is SQIVND in the germline V gene (reference sequence). V dropped 6 bases and J dropped 13 bases, with 18 bases sitting between them. This CDR3 has 12 residues. Clones were sequenced by immunoSEQ multiplex PCR, and TCRdb holds only the in-frame ones, with some missing. Here the sample spans about 140,000 clones, around 89% being singletons. Turning to this clone: Its antigen is unidentified.

This clonotype was sampled from an adult in good health. The V and J genes are TRBV19 and TRBJ1-2; maybe TRBD1 (5 bases). Sequenced here: peripheral blood, sampled on day 0 of AZD1222 vaccination. The CDR3 reads CASRGGRRGLTF. In nucleotides, the CDR3 is TGTGCCAGTAGGGGTGGACGGAGGGGCCTCACCTTC.